What follows are 20 T cell receptor beta chains derived from one specimen sequenced in a study of post-analysis software for immune sequencing data. No antigen has been assigned to these receptors. Built from TCR beta cDNA, the libraries had unique molecular identifiers in them. TCRdb reanalysed the PCR reads using MiXCR and keeps one entry per CDR3 protein. The table includes over 150,000 distinct CDR3 sequences, roughly 31% detected once. Study outcomes and limitations: Comparison of patients with controls showed five or six TRBV segments more frequent in patients, TRBV5-6, TRBV5-1 and TRBV20-1 among them.

Sequenced sample: blood. Receptor source: a girl aged 5-17 years with multiple sclerosis.

This clonotype was detected only a few times. The rearrangement joins TRBV7-9 to TRBJ1-2, with 8 nucleotides matching TRBD1. CDR1 SEHNR and CDR2 FQNEAQ come from the germline V gene (reference sequence). The CDR3 runs to 17 residues. Trimming took 5 bases from V and 7 from J; bases not matched to a gene: 18. The CDR3 sequence: CASSGQDRDSPEVGYTF. The CDR3 DNA reads TGTGCCAGCAGCGGCCAGGACAGGGATTCTCCAGAGGTTGGCTACACCTTC.

Note on this clonotype: Since a much larger clone is just one base distant, this may be a read error. The chain employs TRBV18 and TRBJ2-3, with D possibly TRBD1 on 5 matching bases. This CDR3 spans 16 amino acids. V lost 3 bases and J 4 bases, leaving 17 bases between the germline ends. Germline CDR1 and CDR2: KGHSH and LQKENI. DNA for the CDR3: TGTGCCAGCTCACCCCCACAGGATCCTGGATCAGATACGCAGTATTTT. This translates into CASSPPQDPGSDTQYF.

The sample holds many counts of this clonotype. V is TRBV29-1 and J is TRBJ2-5; D unresolved. This CDR3 region has 12 residues. V was clipped by 7 bases and J by 5 bases, with 14 bases between them. Germline CDR1 and CDR2: SQVTM and ANQGSEA. Here the CDR3 DNA reads TGCAGCGCCACCCTTAAGGCGGAGACCCAGTACTTC. It encodes CSATLKAETQYF.

This clonotype appeared a few times. Here the CDR3 reads CASSYASGSPPREQYF. CDR3 coding DNA: TGTGCCAGCAGTTACGCCAGCGGGAGCCCACCACGCGAGCAGTACTTC. The chain recombines TRBV6-6 with TRBJ2-7, with 8 bases matching TRBD2. From germline, CDR1 is MNHNY and CDR2 SVGAGI (reference sequence). Germline trimming cut 2 bases from V and 6 bases from J; bases unmatched to any gene: 12. The CDR3 covers 16 residues.

This clonotype occurred many times. The chain joins TRBV12-3 or TRBV12-4 to TRBJ2-6; maybe TRBD2 (6 bases). V lost 8 bases, J lost 1 base, and 18 bases lay in between. CDR3 length: 17 amino acids. The chain's CDR3 is CASDSGTEHSGANVLTF. The DNA for the CDR3 is TGTGCCAGCGACTCAGGGACTGAACATTCTGGGGCCAACGTCCTGACTTTC.

This clonotype was found many times. The chain links TRBV7-8 to TRBJ2-7, with D possibly being TRBD1 (5 bases). Germline V CDR1 and CDR2: SGHVS, FQNEAQ. The length of the CDR3 is 13 residues. Between the trimmed V and J ends, which lost 1 base and 1 base, there was a span of 5 bases. Here the CDR3 DNA reads TGTGCCAGCAGCTTAGACAGGTCCTACGAGCAGTACTTC. This translates into CASSLDRSYEQYF. The whole variable domain, filled in from reference TRBV7-8 and TRBJ2-7, reads GAGVSQSPRYKVAKRGQDVALRCDPISGHVSLFWYQQALGQGPEFLTYFQNEAQLDKSGLPSDRFFAERPEGSVSTLKIQRTQQEDSAVYLCASSLDRSYEQYFGPGTRLTVT.

In this sample, this clonotype turned up a few times. The J gene is TRBJ1-3, the V gene TRBV3-1, with D possibly being TRBD1 (5 bases). Germline values: CDR1 LGHDT, CDR2 YNNKEL (reference sequence). The V end was cut by 5 bases, the J end by 2 bases, with 13 bases between. The CDR3 runs 15 residues. CDR3 amino acids: CASSYTGKPGNTIYF. DNA for the CDR3: TGTGCCAGCAGCTACACAGGCAAACCTGGAAACACCATATATTTT.

This clonotype was counted at least ten times. The V call is TRBV7-8, the J call TRBJ2-7; 11 bases agree with TRBD1. J was trimmed by 2 bases and V by 4 bases; bases with no gene match: 10. Looked up from germline, CDR1 is SGHVS and CDR2 is FQNEAQ. There are 17 residues in the CDR3. CDR3 sequence reads: CASSYNPGQGATYEQYF. CDR3 DNA: TGTGCCAGCAGCTACAACCCCGGACAGGGGGCGACCTACGAGCAGTACTTC.

This clonotype was counted ten times or more. The chain carries TRBV3-1 and TRBJ2-4; D not certain. V lost 0 bases and J lost 0, with 12 bases in between. From germline, CDR1 is LGHDT and CDR2 YNNKEL (reference sequence). CDR3 length equals 17 residues. The CDR3 DNA reads as TGTGCCAGCAGCCAAGATGAGAGTCCCCTAGCCAAAAACATTCAGTACTTC. It is translated as CASSQDESPLAKNIQYF.

V usage is TRBV20-1 and J usage is TRBJ1-1; 7 bases fit TRBD1. Germline CDR1 DFQATT, CDR2 SNEGSKA (reference sequence). The CDR3 sequence is 14 residues long. CDR3 DNA: TGCAGCCCAGGGACAGCCCATTGGAACACTGAAGCTTTCTTT. It translates to CSPGTAHWNTEAFF.

The chain uses TRBV7-3 and TRBJ2-7; no definite D call. The germline V and J ends were trimmed by 2 bases and 3 bases, with 8 bases remaining between them. CDR3 size: 13 residues. In germline, CDR1 is SGHTA, CDR2 FQGTGA. CDR3 in DNA: TGTGCCAGCAGCTTAGCCGTAAACTACGAGCAGTACTTC. This gives the protein CASSLAVNYEQYF.

At least ten counts were recorded for this clonotype. V is TRBV5-1 and J is TRBJ2-7; D is possibly TRBD2 (5 bases). Germline V gene data show CDR1 as SGHRS and CDR2 as YFSETQ. CDR3 size: 17 residues. V shed 1 base and J shed 0 bases, with 17 bases lying between them. In nucleotides, the CDR3 is TGCGCCAGCAGCTTGCGCCCTTTGGACTCTAGCTCCTACGAGCAGTACTTC. Translation gives CASSLRPLDSSSYEQYF. Using reference TRBV5-1 and TRBJ2-7 for the parts outside the CDR3, the full variable domain is KAGVTQTPRYLIKTRGQQVTLSCSPISGHRSVSWYQQTPGQGLQFLFEYFSETQRNKGNFPGRFSGRQFSNSRSEMNVSTLELGDSALYLCASSLRPLDSSSYEQYFGPGTRLTVT.

The chain recombines TRBV27 with TRBJ1-5, with D unresolved. The CDR3 loop spans 12 amino acids. Between the trimmed V and J ends, which lost 8 bases and 8 bases, there was a span of 13 bases. The germline gives CDR1 MNHEY, CDR2 SMNVEV (reference sequence). CDR3 in DNA: TGTGCCAGCTGGTCCGGAAGGGAGCCCCAGCATTTT. Amino acid sequence: CASWSGREPQHF.

This clonotype was found a few times. The V and J genes are TRBV2 and TRBJ2-1; D unresolved. The CDR3 has 15 residues. Between the trimmed V and J ends, which lost 2 bases and 3 bases, there was a span of 11 bases. Per germline, CDR1 SNHLY and CDR2 FYNNEI. DNA of the CDR3: TGTGCCAGCAGTGAATTCGGCAGAAACTACAATGAGCAGTTCTTC. Residues: CASSEFGRNYNEQFF. Drawing the rest from reference TRBV2 and TRBJ2-1, the complete variable domain is EPEVTQTPSHQVTQMGQEVILRCVPISNHLYFYWYRQILGQKVEFLVSFYNNEISEKSEIFDDQFSVERPDGSNFTLKIRSTKLEDSAMYFCASSEFGRNYNEQFFGPGTRLTVL.

This clonotype has at least ten counts. V usage is TRBV12-3 or TRBV12-4 and J usage is TRBJ2-1; 8 nucleotides match TRBD2. This CDR3 comprises 18 residues. Trimming cost V 1 base and J 8 bases; bases outside gene matches: 16. CDR3 sequence reads: CASSLGPLSGLVVDEQFF. The CDR3 DNA is TGTGCCAGCAGTTTAGGGCCTCTTTCGGGACTAGTAGTCGATGAGCAGTTCTTC.

The rearrangement uses TRBV6-1 and TRBJ1-1, with D perhaps matching TRBD1 (6 bases). The CDR3 runs 14 residues. Germline-derived CDR1 and CDR2 are MNHNS and SASEGT. V was cut by 6 bases and J by 11 bases, with 22 bases left in between. The CDR3 nucleotides are TGTGCCAGCAGCCTGCGACGGGACACCGGTCGGGCTTTCTTT. Translating it yields CASSLRRDTGRAFF.

Details on this clonotype: A much larger clone is a single base away; this may be a read error. J is TRBJ2-7 and V is TRBV28, with 9 bases that match TRBD1. CDR3 size: 15 residues. V lost 11 bases to trimming and J lost 5 bases; unmatched junction nucleotides: 16. Germline CDR1 MDHEN, CDR2 SYDVKM. The CDR3 DNA follows: TGTGCCGGCACCGGCGAGGGACAGGGACCCAACGAGCAGTACTTC. Residues: CAGTGEGQGPNEQYF.

The chain has TRBV6-5 and TRBJ2-3; either TRBD1 or TRBD2 may fit D (6 bases each). The germline gives CDR1 MNHEY, CDR2 SVGAGI. There are 14 residues in the CDR3. Trimming removed 2 bases at V and 6 bases at J, with 12 bases between. The DNA for the CDR3 is TGTGCCAGCAGTTACGGCCCGGGGGCGGATACGCAGTATTTT. Its translation: CASSYGPGADTQYF.

This clonotype was seen repeatedly, ten times or more. The gene calls are TRBV10-3 and TRBJ2-5; possible D gene TRBD1, 5 bases. The CDR3 covers 11 residues. The V end was cut by 11 bases, the J end by 3 bases, with 10 bases between. Germline lookup yields CDR1 ENHRY and CDR2 SYGVKD. The CDR3: CASQGKETQYF. The CDR3 bases are TGTGCCTCCCAGGGAAAAGAGACCCAGTACTTC.

This clonotype was recorded a few times. The V gene is TRBV12-3 or TRBV12-4, the J gene TRBJ1-2; maybe TRBD1 (6 bases). There are 14 residues in the CDR3. The V gene lost 7 bases and the J gene lost 8 bases, with 20 bases spanning the gap. This CDR3 reads CASKWAGAIEGYTF. DNA of the CDR3: TGTGCCAGCAAATGGGCGGGGGCGATCGAGGGCTACACCTTC.